This T cell receptor (beta chain) came from a study of PD-L1 blockade in urothelial cancer. Looked up from germline, CDR1 is MNHEY and CDR2 is SVGAGI. The CDR3 totals 14 residues. V shed 0 bases and J shed 1 base, with 6 bases lying between them. The repertoire was sequenced with immunoSEQ multiplex PCR; TCRdb's copy has only in-frame clones and lacks some. The repertoire holds 35,000 to 45,000 clones, approximately 92% seen once, with approximately 8% in the top ten. This material consisted of PBMCs, taken around atezolizumab (anti-PD-L1) treatment. This clonotype originated in a man in his 70s with urothelial cancer. The chain combines TRBV6-5 with TRBJ1-2; no reliable D call. CDR3 nucleotides: TGTGCCAGCAGTTACTCGCGGAATAACTATGGCTACACCTTC. This codes for CASSYSRNNYGYTF.